The 26 T cell receptor beta chains presented below share a single source sample, sequenced in a study of T cells expressing NK-cell markers. Each CDR3 protein gets one entry in TCRdb, which reprocessed the 5' RACE reads and gives no DNA. This sample's table has about 110,000 distinct CDR3 sequences. The sequenced sample was blood T cells: a sorted CD56 or NKG2C T cell subset, CD4+ or CD8+ T cells, or bulk PBMC T cells (not recorded which). Source of these receptors: a woman between 18 and 69 years old in good health.

The CDR3 loop is CASSQIGYEQFF. V and J are TRBV12-3 or TRBV12-4 and TRBJ2-1. CDR3 length: 12 residues.

This chain joins TRBV3-1 and TRBJ2-2; TCRdb's D call of TRBD2 is untestable without DNA. This CDR3 is 15 amino acids long. Germline loops: CDR1 LGHDT, CDR2 YNNKEL (reference sequence). CDR3 loop: CASRELAGNTGELFF.

This rearrangement joins TRBV7-9 to TRBJ2-7; TCRdb proposes TRBD1, but this gene call is untestable without DNA. Germline-derived CDR1 and CDR2 are SEHNR and FQNEAQ (reference sequence). The CDR3 spans 14 residues. CDR3 sequence reads: CASSFSGTTYEQYF.

The chain uses TRBV7-3 and TRBJ2-3; TCRdb returns TRBD1, unconfirmable since there is no DNA. The CDR3 spans 16 residues. The germline gives CDR1 SGHTA, CDR2 FQGTGA. This CDR3 is CASSIGHGASTDTQYF.

The chain carries TRBV21-1 and TRBJ2-7; there is no DNA to check the TCRdb D call of TRBD1. TRBV21-1 is annotated as a pseudogene. The CDR3 contains 14 residues. This CDR3 is CASRDRAQGCEQYF.

This rearrangement joins TRBV7-9 to TRBJ1-5. CDR1 is SEHNR, CDR2 FQNEAQ, per germline (reference sequence). This CDR3 contains 13 residues. The CDR3 loop is CASSFVGDQPQHF.

The chain employs TRBV4-3 and TRBJ2-3; the D gene TCRdb calls, TRBD2, cannot be checked with no DNA. The CDR3 totals 13 residues. CDR1 is LGHNA, CDR2 YSLEER, per germline. The CDR3 region is CASRRGGTDTQYF.

The V and J genes are TRBV7-9 and TRBJ1-5; the D call of TRBD1 rests on TCRdb alone, since no DNA is present to check it. The CDR3 has 13 residues. In germline, CDR1 is SEHNR, CDR2 FQNEAQ (reference sequence). The CDR3 sequence is CASSSAGAQPQHF.

The chain recombines TRBV19 with TRBJ2-3; TCRdb proposes TRBD2, but this gene call is untestable without DNA. Germline-derived CDR1 and CDR2 are LNHDA and SQIVND (reference sequence). The CDR3 is 15 residues long. The CDR3 is CASSMLAGVTDTQYF.

The J gene is TRBJ2-1, the V gene TRBV19; TCRdb picks TRBD2, but there is no DNA to check that call. Germline assignment: CDR1 LNHDA and CDR2 SQIVND (reference sequence). CDR3 length: 16 amino acids. CDR3 region: CASNWRLGDSYNEQFF.

This rearrangement joins TRBV7-2 to TRBJ2-3; TCRdb picks TRBD1, but there is no DNA to check that call. The CDR3 length is 17 residues. Germline V gene data show CDR1 as SGHTA and CDR2 as FQGNSA. CDR3 amino acids: CASSLGTGVLSTDTQYF.

The chain couples TRBV5-1 to TRBJ2-7. Germline assignment: CDR1 SGHRS and CDR2 YFSETQ. CDR3 length: 13 residues. The CDR3 reads CASRQFEPYEQYF.

This chain uses TRBV7-8 with TRBJ1-5. The CDR3 has 14 amino acids. Germline CDR1 is SGHVS and CDR2 is FQNEAQ. The CDR3: CASSYFYSNQPQHF.

The chain joins TRBV7-7 to TRBJ2-5; TCRdb selects TRBD1, and the lack of DNA leaves this call unchecked. The CDR3 is made up of 13 amino acids. CDR1 SSHAT and CDR2 FNYEAQ come from the germline V gene (reference sequence). This CDR3 reads CASSLEGEETQYF.

The rearrangement joins TRBV20-1 to TRBJ1-2; TCRdb gives TRBD1 as the D gene, but with no DNA this cannot be confirmed. From germline, CDR1 is DFQATT and CDR2 SNEGSKA (reference sequence). The length of the CDR3 is 14 residues. This chain's CDR3 is CSARPTGGNYGYTF.

The CDR3 spells CASSLGSRNEQFF. This chain uses TRBV11-2 with TRBJ2-1; TCRdb indicates TRBD1, and absent DNA this call remains unverified. The CDR3 contains 13 residues. Germline CDR1 reads SGHAT; CDR2 reads FQNNGV.

V usage is TRBV4-3 and J usage is TRBJ2-7; the TCRdb D gene call, TRBD2, has no DNA to confirm it. The length of the CDR3 is 15 residues. Germline loops: CDR1 LGHNA, CDR2 YSLEER. The CDR3 spells CASSQEAAAYYEQYF.

The chain couples TRBV29-1 to TRBJ2-1; the TCRdb call, TRBD1, lacks DNA for checking. The CDR3 consists of 14 residues. Germline V gene lookup returns CDR1 SQVTM and CDR2 ANQGSEA. CDR3 residues: CSADAGATDNEQFF.

The chain links TRBV6-1 to TRBJ2-3. Germline V gene lookup returns CDR1 MNHNS and CDR2 SASEGT. CDR3 length: 13 residues. CDR3 in amino acids: CASGRGNTDTQYF.

The chain is built from TRBV5-1 and TRBJ2-7; with no DNA, the TCRdb D assignment of TRBD1 cannot be verified. The CDR3 contains 16 residues. Per germline, CDR1 SGHRS and CDR2 YFSETQ. CDR3 sequence reads: CASSFDGQVYSYEQYF. Supplemented by reference TRBV5-1 and TRBJ2-7, the full variable domain reads KAGVTQTPRYLIKTRGQQVTLSCSPISGHRSVSWYQQTPGQGLQFLFEYFSETQRNKGNFPGRFSGRQFSNSRSEMNVSTLELGDSALYLCASSFDGQVYSYEQYFGPGTRLTVT.

The chain links TRBV4-3 to TRBJ2-1; TCRdb's D gene call, TRBD2, goes unchecked for lack of DNA. This CDR3 is built from 15 residues. Germline CDR1 reads LGHNA; CDR2 reads YSLEER. CDR3 loop: CASSLETSGSWEQFF.

The rearrangement joins TRBV2 to TRBJ2-3; TCRdb outputs TRBD1, but without DNA this stays unchecked. Germline V lookup: CDR1 SNHLY, CDR2 FYNNEI. The CDR3 is made up of 16 amino acids. The CDR3: CASSERGVTVTDTQYF.

The rearrangement joins TRBV27 to TRBJ2-1. The CDR3 consists of 15 residues. The V gene's germline CDR1 is MNHEY and CDR2 SMNVEV (reference sequence). CDR3 residues: CASSSTTRSYNEQFF.

The J gene is TRBJ2-7, the V gene TRBV5-4; there is no DNA to check the TCRdb D call of TRBD2. The V gene's germline CDR1 is SGHNT and CDR2 YYREEE (reference sequence). The CDR3 has 15 residues. CDR3 in amino acids: CASSLVASGSYEQYF.

J is TRBJ1-1 and V is TRBV29-1. The V gene's germline CDR1 is SQVTM and CDR2 ANQGSEA. CDR3 length: 12 residues. CDR3 protein: CSVEVMNTEAFF. The full variable domain, completed using reference TRBV29-1 and TRBJ1-1, is SAVISQKPSRDICQRGTSLTIQCQVDSQVTMMFWYRQQPGQSLTLIATANQGSEATYESGFVIDKFPISRPNLTFSTLTVSNMSPEDSSIYLCSVEVMNTEAFFGQGTRLTVV.

The CDR3 region is CASSLEQIFYEQYF. This chain connects TRBV28 to TRBJ2-7. This CDR3 spans 14 amino acids. CDR1 and CDR2 from the germline V gene are MDHEN and SYDVKM.